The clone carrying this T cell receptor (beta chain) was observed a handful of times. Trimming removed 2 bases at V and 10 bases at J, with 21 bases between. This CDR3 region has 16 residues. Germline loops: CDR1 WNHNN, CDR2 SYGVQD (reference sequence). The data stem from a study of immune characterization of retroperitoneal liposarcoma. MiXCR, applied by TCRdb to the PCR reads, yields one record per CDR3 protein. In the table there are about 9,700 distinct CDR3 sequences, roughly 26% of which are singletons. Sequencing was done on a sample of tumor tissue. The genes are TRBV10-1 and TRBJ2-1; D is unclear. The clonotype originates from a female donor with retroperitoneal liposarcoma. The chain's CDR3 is CASSEVFSASSYEQFF. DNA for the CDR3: TGCGCCAGCAGTGAGGTTTTTTCGGCGAGCTCCTACGAGCAGTTCTTC.